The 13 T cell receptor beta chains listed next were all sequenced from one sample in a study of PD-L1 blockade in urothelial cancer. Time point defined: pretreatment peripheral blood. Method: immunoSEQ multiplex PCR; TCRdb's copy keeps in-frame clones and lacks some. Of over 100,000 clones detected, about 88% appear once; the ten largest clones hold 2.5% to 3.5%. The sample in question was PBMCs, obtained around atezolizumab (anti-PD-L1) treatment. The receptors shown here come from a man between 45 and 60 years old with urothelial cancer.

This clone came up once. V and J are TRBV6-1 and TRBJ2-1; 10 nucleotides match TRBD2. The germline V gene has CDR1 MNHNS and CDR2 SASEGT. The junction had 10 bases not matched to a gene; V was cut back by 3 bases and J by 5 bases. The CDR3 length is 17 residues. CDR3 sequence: CASSDLAGEARDNEQFF. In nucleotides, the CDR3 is TGTGCCAGCAGTGATCTAGCGGGAGAGGCAAGGGACAATGAGCAGTTCTTC.

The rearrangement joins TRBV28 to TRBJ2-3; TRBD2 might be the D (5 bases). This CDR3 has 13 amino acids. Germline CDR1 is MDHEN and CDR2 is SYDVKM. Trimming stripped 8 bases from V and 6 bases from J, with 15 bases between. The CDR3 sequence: CASGLSGGDTQYF. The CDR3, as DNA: TGTGCCAGCGGCCTCTCGGGCGGGGATACGCAGTATTTT.

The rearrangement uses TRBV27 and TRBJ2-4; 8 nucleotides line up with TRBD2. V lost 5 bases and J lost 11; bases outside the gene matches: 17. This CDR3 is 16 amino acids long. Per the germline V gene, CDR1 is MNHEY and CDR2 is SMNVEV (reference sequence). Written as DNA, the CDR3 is TGTGCCAGCAGTCCCCAGGGGTCGGAAGGGACTAGTCTTCAGTACTTC. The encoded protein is CASSPQGSEGTSLQYF.

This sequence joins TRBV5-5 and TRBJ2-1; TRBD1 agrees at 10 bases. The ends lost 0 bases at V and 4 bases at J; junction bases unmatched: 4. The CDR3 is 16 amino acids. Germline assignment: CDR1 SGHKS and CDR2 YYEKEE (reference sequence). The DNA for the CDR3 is TGTGCCAGCAGCTTGGTTGGGACAGGGGTTTACAATGAGCAGTTCTTC. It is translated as CASSLVGTGVYNEQFF. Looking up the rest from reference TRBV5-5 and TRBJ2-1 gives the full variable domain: DAGVTQSPTHLIKTRGQQVTLRCSPISGHKSVSWYQQVLGQGPQFIFQYYEKEERGRGNFPDRFSARQFPNYSSELNVNALLLGDSALYLCASSLVGTGVYNEQFFGPGTRLTVL.

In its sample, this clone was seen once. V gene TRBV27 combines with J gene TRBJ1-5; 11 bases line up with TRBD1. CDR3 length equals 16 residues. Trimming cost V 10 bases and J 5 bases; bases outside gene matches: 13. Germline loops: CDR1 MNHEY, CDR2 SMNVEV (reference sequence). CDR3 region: CATRPGTGGFDQPQHF. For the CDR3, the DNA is TGTGCCACCAGACCCGGGACAGGGGGTTTTGATCAGCCCCAGCATTTT.

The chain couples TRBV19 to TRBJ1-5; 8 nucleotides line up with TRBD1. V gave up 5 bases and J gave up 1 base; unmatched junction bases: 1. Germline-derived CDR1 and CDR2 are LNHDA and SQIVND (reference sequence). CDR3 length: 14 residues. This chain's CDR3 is CASSWTGSNQPQHF. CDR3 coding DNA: TGTGCCAGTAGTTGGACAGGGAGCAATCAGCCCCAGCATTTT.

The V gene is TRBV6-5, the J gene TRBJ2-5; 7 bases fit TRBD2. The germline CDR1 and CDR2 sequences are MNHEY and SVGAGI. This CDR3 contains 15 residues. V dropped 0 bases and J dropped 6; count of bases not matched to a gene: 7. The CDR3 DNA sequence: TGTGCCAGCAGTTACTCCCTCGGCGGGAGTCAGACCCAGTACTTC. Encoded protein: CASSYSLGGSQTQYF.

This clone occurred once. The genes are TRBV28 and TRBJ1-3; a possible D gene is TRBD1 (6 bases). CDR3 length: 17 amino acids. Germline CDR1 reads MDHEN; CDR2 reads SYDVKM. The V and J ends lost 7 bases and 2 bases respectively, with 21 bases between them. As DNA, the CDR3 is TGTGCCAGCACCTTTTCGGGGGGCCGTAGCGCTGGAAACACCATATATTTT. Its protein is CASTFSGGRSAGNTIYF.

The CDR3 sequence is CASSLGQGHYNEQFF. CDR3 sequence (DNA): TGCGCCAGCAGCTTGGGGCAGGGGCATTACAATGAGCAGTTCTTC. The V gene is TRBV5-1, the J gene TRBJ2-1, with TRBD1 as a possible D gene (6 bases). This CDR3 region has 15 residues. Trimming stripped 0 bases from V and 4 bases from J, with 11 bases between. Germline values: CDR1 SGHRS, CDR2 YFSETQ.

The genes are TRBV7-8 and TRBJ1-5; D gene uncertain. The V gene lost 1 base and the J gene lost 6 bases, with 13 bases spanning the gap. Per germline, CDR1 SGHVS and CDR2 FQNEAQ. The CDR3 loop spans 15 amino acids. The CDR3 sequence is CASSLDSGRGQPQHF. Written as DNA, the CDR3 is TGTGCCAGCAGCTTAGACAGCGGACGGGGTCAGCCCCAGCATTTT.

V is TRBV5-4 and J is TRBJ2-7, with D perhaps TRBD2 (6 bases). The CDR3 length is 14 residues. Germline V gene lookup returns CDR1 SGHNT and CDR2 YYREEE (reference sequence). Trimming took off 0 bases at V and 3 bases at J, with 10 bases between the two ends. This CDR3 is CASSLERVGYEQYF. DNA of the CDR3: TGTGCCAGCAGCTTGGAGCGGGTGGGCTACGAGCAGTACTTC. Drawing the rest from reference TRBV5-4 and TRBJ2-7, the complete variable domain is ETGVTQSPTHLIKTRGQQVTLRCSSQSGHNTVSWYQQALGQGPQFIFQYYREEENGRGNFPPRFSGLQFPNYSSELNVNALELDDSALYLCASSLERVGYEQYFGPGTRLTVT.

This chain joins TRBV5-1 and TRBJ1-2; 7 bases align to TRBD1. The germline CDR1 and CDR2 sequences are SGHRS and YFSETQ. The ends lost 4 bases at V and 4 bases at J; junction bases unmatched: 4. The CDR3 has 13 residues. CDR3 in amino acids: CASSPTGTYGYTF. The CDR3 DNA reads TGCGCCAGCAGCCCGACAGGGACCTATGGCTACACCTTC.

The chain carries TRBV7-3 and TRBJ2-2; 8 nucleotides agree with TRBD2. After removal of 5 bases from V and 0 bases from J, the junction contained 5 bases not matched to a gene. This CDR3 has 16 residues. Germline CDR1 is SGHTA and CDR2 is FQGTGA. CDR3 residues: CASSPQAGANTGELFF. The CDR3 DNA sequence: TGTGCCAGCAGCCCTCAAGCGGGGGCGAACACCGGGGAGCTGTTTTTT.